These 14 T cell receptor beta chains share one sample of origin, sequenced in a study of blood T cells in healthy people across ages. Together with a sample-barcoded 5' primer, a J-beta primer mix was included in a second PCR lasting roughly 6 to 12 cycles. A single record per CDR3 protein comes from TCRdb applying MiXCR to the 5' RACE reads. The sample has 650,000 to 800,000 distinct CDR3 sequences, around 42% seen once. The source material was blood. All receptors derive from a man in his 60s in good health.

The chain carries TRBV25-1 and TRBJ2-5; TRBD1 matches at 11 bases. Losses at the gene ends were 2 bases for V and 3 bases for J; bases not matched to a gene: 2. From germline, CDR1 is MGHDK and CDR2 SYGVNS. The CDR3 is 15 residues long. The CDR3: CASSERDRGEETQYF. In DNA form, the CDR3 reads TGTGCCAGCAGTGAACGGGACAGGGGGGAAGAGACCCAGTACTTC.

This clonotype showed up just once. The V gene is TRBV6-1, the J gene TRBJ2-7, with 7 bases fitting TRBD2. The J call may be in error: the DNA end matches TRBJ2-5 better. The CDR3 is 14 amino acids. The V gene's germline CDR1 is MNHNS and CDR2 SASEGT. The CDR3 DNA is TGTGCCAGCAGTGAAAGGGGAGGGTCCAAGACCCAGTACTTC. The encoded protein is CASSERGGSKTQYF.

The rearrangement joins TRBV5-1 to TRBJ1-2, with D unclear. This CDR3 is built from 14 residues. Germline values: CDR1 SGHRS, CDR2 YFSETQ. Trimming took off 3 bases at V and 6 bases at J, with 15 bases between the two ends. The CDR3: CASSSWGSSDGYTF. In nucleotides, the CDR3 is TGCGCCAGCAGCTCCTGGGGATCCTCGGATGGCTACACCTTC.

The rearrangement joins TRBV15 to TRBJ2-1, with TRBD2 identical over 9 bases. The CDR3 spans 16 residues. After removal of 1 base from V and 2 bases from J, the junction contained 3 bases not matched to a gene. Germline CDR1 reads LNHNV; CDR2 reads YYDKDF (reference sequence). CDR3 amino acids: CATSRGSGGTYNEQFF. DNA for the CDR3: TGTGCCACCAGCAGAGGTAGCGGGGGAACCTACAATGAGCAGTTCTTC.

The chain uses TRBV7-2 and TRBJ2-5; 8 bases are a match to TRBD2. Germline assignment: CDR1 SGHTA and CDR2 FQGNSA. V shed 5 bases, J shed 11 bases, and the junction held 13 bases outside the gene matches. CDR3 length: 14 amino acids. CDR3 amino acids: CASSQPAGDTSQYF. The CDR3 coding sequence is TGTGCCAGCAGCCAGCCAGCGGGGGATACTTCGCAGTACTTC.

The count of this clonotype is one. This chain uses TRBV7-8 with TRBJ1-5, with D unclear. Looked up from germline, CDR1 is SGHVS and CDR2 is FQNEAQ. The CDR3 consists of 14 residues. Trimming took 0 bases from V and 3 from J, leaving 6 bases between them. The CDR3 loop is CASSLASNNQPQHF. CDR3 in DNA: TGTGCCAGCAGCTTAGCTTCAAACAATCAGCCCCAGCATTTT.

The table lists this clonotype with a few counts. This chain uses TRBV20-1 with TRBJ2-3; 7 bases fit TRBD2. The junction had 10 bases not matched to a gene; V was cut back by 7 bases and J by 0 bases. The germline CDR1 and CDR2 sequences are DFQATT and SNEGSKA (reference sequence). The CDR3 extends over 15 amino acids. CDR3 nucleotide sequence: TGCAGTGTCGTTCCTAGCGGTCCTAGCACAGATACGCAGTATTTT. It encodes CSVVPSGPSTDTQYF.

The CDR3 DNA follows: TGTGCCAGCAGTTTAGAGTGGAGCTCCTACGAGCAGTACTTC. Protein product: CASSLEWSSYEQYF. This chain uses TRBV12-3 or TRBV12-4 with TRBJ2-7; D uncertain. Trimming removed 1 base at V and 0 bases at J, with 7 bases between. The CDR3 length is 14 residues.

The chain combines TRBV4-1 with TRBJ2-2; 7 positions match TRBD1. There are 19 residues in the CDR3. CDR1 and CDR2 (germline): MGHRA, YSYEKL. J gave up 5 bases and V 4 bases, and 19 bases lay outside the gene matches. CDR3 bases: TGCGCCAGCAGCCTTGTTGAGATGGGCAGGACAGGAAGAACCGGGGAGCTGTTTTTT. It encodes CASSLVEMGRTGRTGELFF.

The chain couples TRBV3-1 to TRBJ2-7, with 8 bases identical to TRBD2. The CDR3 loop spans 15 amino acids. The J segment lost 4 bases and the V segment lost 1 base, leaving 6 bases of the junction unmatched. Germline lookup yields CDR1 LGHDT and CDR2 YNNKEL (reference sequence). CDR3 amino acids: CASSQGTSLLYEQYF. For the CDR3, the DNA is TGTGCCAGCAGCCAAGGGACTAGCCTTTTGTACGAGCAGTACTTC.

Only a few counts were recorded for this clonotype. The V and J genes are TRBV10-3 and TRBJ2-7; D not resolved. Germline V gene sequence: CDR1 ENHRY, CDR2 SYGVKD. Trimming cost V 8 bases and J 0 bases, with 11 bases left between them. The CDR3 covers 13 residues. The CDR3: CAIDKDDSYEQYF. The CDR3 bases are TGTGCCATCGATAAAGACGACTCCTACGAGCAGTACTTC.

The rearrangement links TRBV3-1 to TRBJ2-5, with D unresolved. V lost 1 base to trimming and J lost 5 bases, with 11 bases between them. CDR3 length equals 14 residues. Germline V CDR1 and CDR2: LGHDT, YNNKEL (reference sequence). CDR3 region: CASSQGPPRETQYF. The CDR3 DNA is TGTGCCAGCAGCCAAGGGCCCCCACGGGAGACCCAGTACTTC.

The table lists this clonotype with a few counts. A single base separates this from a much larger clone, so it may be a read error. The chain is built from TRBV20-1 and TRBJ2-3, with 8 bases matching TRBD1. Germline loops: CDR1 DFQATT, CDR2 SNEGSKA (reference sequence). The CDR3 is made up of 15 amino acids. The J segment lost 4 bases and the V segment lost 0 bases, leaving 6 bases of the junction unmatched. This CDR3 is CSARDVTGVPDTQYF. In nucleotides, the CDR3 is TGCAGTGCTAGAGATGTGACAGGGGTACCAGATACGCAGTATTTT.

This clonotype was seen a few times. The rearrangement links TRBV3-1 to TRBJ2-6; 12 bases map to TRBD2. CDR1 and CDR2 (germline): LGHDT, YNNKEL (reference sequence). V lost 4 bases and J lost 1; bases outside the gene matches: 2. The CDR3 extends over 17 amino acids. CDR3 sequence: CASSLGLAGSGANVLTF. CDR3 nucleotides: TGTGCCAGCAGCCTCGGACTAGCGGGGTCTGGGGCCAACGTCCTGACTTTC.